These 2 T cell receptor beta chains share one sample of origin, sequenced in a study of CD8+ T cells in alopecia areata. Sequencing templates came from extracted RNA that was reverse transcribed into cDNA. Here immunoSEQ multiplex PCR was the method, and the copy in TCRdb shows in-frame clones only, minus some. This sample carries roughly 120,000 clones, none of them present only once. The sample was lesional skin. The receptors originated from a C3H/HeJ mouse with alopecia areata. These mice share the MHC haplotype H2-k.

As for this clone: Gene names are the mouse ones. The read comes to an end 4 residues before the CDR3 does, leaving the germline J gene to fill in the end. The rearrangement links TRBV19 to TRBJ2-3, with a weak D call TRBD1 (5 bases). This CDR3 region has 15 residues. Germline values: CDR1 FNHDT, CDR2 SITEND (reference sequence). Between the trimmed V and J ends, which lost 2 bases and 0 bases, there was a span of 10 bases. CDR3 DNA, as far as it was read: TGTGCCAGCAGTATTGCGCAGGGAAGTGCAGAA. Translation: CASSIAQGSAE. The CDR3 in full is CASSIAQGSAETLYF.

Worth noting for this clone: Gene names denote mouse genes. The read ends 4 residues early relative to the CDR3; the germline J gene fills the gap. This chain joins TRBV13-3 and TRBJ2-4, with 9 bases aligning to TRBD2. Germline loops: CDR1 NNHDY, CDR2 SYVADS. This CDR3 comprises 14 residues. The CDR3 bases that were read are TGTGCCAGCAGCTCGGACTGGGGAGGAAAC. Translation gives CASSSDWGGN. The complete CDR3 protein is CASSSDWGGNTLYF.